The T cell receptor beta chain under discussion was sequenced for a study of beta chain features in type 1 diabetes. Study-wide results and caveats: Any PCR bias toward short templates would affect both groups alike. TCRB rearrangement may or may not be influenced by HLA type; here this remained unresolved. A pattern of fewer insertions and more deletions at VDJ junctions was seen in type 1 diabetes patients.

In regard to this clone: Its antigen is unidentified.

Of the isolated RNA, all was reverse transcribed, and so the sequenced material was expressed TCRB transcripts. Roughly 3.6 million reads per sample were averaged for naive, central memory and regulatory samples. Sequenced by immunoSEQ multiplex PCR; TCRdb stores in-frame clones only, minus some. The table records under 800,000 clones, around 16% of them present only once. Germline lookup yields CDR1 ENHRY and CDR2 SYGVKD. This CDR3 has 15 residues. Between the trimmed V and J ends, which lost 0 bases and 5 bases, there was a span of 13 bases. This chain uses TRBV10-3 with TRBJ2-5; D is unresolved. The sequenced sample consisted of naive CD4+ T cells from blood. This receptor was taken from a man aged 18 to 35 in good health. The CDR3 region has the DNA TGTGCCATCAGTGAGTCGGTGAACCCTGGGGAGACCCAGTACTTC. This encodes CAISESVNPGETQYF.